This TCR beta chain emerged from a study of blood T cell repertoires in COVID-19. Study overall: Samples came from the United States, Italy and Spain, spanning acute and convalescent COVID-19.

Patients in Seattle were enrolled during active infection, then followed longitudinally. The CDR3 spans 13 residues. The V gene's germline CDR1 is SGHNT and CDR2 YYREEE (reference sequence). Deletions cut 0 bases from V and 5 bases from J, with 5 bases between. Assay: immunoSEQ multiplex PCR; the TCRdb copy retains only in-frame clones and omits some. The table includes 200,000 to 300,000 clones, roughly 76% detected once. The receptor comes from a woman aged 80 or older with COVID-19, enrolled during active disease. V gene TRBV5-4 combines with J gene TRBJ2-2; unclear D gene. Sequencing used peripheral blood. The CDR3 sequence is CASSLVSTGELFF. Written as DNA, the CDR3 is TGTGCCAGCAGCTTGGTCAGTACCGGGGAGCTGTTTTTT.